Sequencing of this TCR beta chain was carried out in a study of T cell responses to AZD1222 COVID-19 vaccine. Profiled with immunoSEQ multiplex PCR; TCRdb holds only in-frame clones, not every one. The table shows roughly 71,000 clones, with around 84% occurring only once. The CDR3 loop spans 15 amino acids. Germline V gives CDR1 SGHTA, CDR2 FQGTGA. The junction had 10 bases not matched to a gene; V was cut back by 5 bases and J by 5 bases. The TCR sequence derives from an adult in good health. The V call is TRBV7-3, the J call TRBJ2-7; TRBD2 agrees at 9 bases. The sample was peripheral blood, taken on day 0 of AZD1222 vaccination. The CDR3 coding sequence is TGTGCCAGCAGCCCTAGGCCGGGACTAGCAAACGAGCAGTACTTC. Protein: CASSPRPGLANEQYF.